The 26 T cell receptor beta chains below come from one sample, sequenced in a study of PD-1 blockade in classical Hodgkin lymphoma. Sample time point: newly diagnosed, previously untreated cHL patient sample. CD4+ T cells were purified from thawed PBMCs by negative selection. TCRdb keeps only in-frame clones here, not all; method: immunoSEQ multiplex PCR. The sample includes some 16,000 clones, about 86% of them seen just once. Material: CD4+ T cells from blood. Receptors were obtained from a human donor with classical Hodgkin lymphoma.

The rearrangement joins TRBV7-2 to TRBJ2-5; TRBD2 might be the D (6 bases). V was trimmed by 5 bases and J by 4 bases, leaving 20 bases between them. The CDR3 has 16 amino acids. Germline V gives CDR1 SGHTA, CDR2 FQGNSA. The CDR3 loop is CASSPQRGGIGETQYF. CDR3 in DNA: TGTGCCAGCAGCCCCCAAAGGGGCGGGATCGGAGAGACCCAGTACTTC.

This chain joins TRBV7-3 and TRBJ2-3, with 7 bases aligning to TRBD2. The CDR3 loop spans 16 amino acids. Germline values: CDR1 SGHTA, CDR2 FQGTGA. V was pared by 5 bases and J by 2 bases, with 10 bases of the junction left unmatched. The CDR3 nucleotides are TGTGCCAGCAGCCTTATAGGCGGGACTACCACAGATACGCAGTATTTT. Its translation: CASSLIGGTTTDTQYF.

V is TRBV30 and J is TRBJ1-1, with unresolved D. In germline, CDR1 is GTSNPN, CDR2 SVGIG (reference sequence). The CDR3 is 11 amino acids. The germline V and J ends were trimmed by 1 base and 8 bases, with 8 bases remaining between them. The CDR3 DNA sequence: TGTGCCTGGAGTGCCTACCGGGAAGCTTTCTTT. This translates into CAWSAYREAFF.

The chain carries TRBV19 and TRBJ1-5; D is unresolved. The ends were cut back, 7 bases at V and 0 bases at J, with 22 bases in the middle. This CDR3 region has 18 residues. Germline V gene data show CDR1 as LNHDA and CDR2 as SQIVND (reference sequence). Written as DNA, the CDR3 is TGTGCCAGTACCTACAGCACGGGTGGGAGATATAGCAATCAGCCCCAGCATTTT. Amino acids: CASTYSTGGRYSNQPQHF.

CDR3 residues: CASSTRDRGLETQYF. DNA of the CDR3: TGTGCCAGCAGCACTAGGGACAGGGGGCTAGAGACCCAGTACTTC. The chain employs TRBV7-8 and TRBJ2-5; the match to TRBD1 covers 12 bases. Trimming at V came to 5 bases and at J to 4 bases, leaving 5 bases not matched to a gene. Germline CDR1 reads SGHVS; CDR2 reads FQNEAQ. This CDR3 has 15 amino acids.

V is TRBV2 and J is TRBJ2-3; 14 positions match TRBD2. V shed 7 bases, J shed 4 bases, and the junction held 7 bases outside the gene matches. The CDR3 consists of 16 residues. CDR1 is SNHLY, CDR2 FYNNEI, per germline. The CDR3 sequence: CASNPGLAGGADTQYF. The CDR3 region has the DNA TGTGCCAGCAACCCAGGACTAGCGGGAGGAGCAGATACGCAGTATTTT.

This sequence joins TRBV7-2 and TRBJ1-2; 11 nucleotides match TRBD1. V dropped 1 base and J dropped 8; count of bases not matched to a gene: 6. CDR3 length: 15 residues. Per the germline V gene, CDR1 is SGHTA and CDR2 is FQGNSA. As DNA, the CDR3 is TGTGCCAGCAGCTTAGTTTCTGGGACAGGGGGAGGCTACACCTTC. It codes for CASSLVSGTGGGYTF. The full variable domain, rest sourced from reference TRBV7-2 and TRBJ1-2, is GAGVSQSPSNKVTEKGKDVELRCDPISGHTALYWYRQSLGQGLEFLIYFQGNSAPDKSGLPSDRFSAERTGGSVSTLTIQRTQQEDSAVYLCASSLVSGTGGGYTFGSGTRLTVV.

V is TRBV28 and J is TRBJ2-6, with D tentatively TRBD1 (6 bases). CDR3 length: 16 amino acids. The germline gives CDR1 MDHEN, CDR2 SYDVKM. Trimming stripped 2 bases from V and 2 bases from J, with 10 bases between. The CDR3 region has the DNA TGTGCCAGCAGTTTAACAGGGCCGGCTGGGGCCAACGTCCTGACTTTC. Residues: CASSLTGPAGANVLTF.

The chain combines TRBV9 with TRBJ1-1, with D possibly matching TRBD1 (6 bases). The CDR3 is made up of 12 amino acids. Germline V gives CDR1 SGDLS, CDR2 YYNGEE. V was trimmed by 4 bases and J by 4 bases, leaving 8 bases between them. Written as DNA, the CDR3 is TGTGCCAGCAGCCCGGGGGCCACTGAAGCTTTCTTT. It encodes CASSPGATEAFF.

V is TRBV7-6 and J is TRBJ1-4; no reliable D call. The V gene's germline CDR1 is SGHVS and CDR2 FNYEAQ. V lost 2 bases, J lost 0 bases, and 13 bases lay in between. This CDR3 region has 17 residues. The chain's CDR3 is CASSLYARSATNEKLFF. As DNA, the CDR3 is TGTGCCAGCAGCTTATACGCCCGGAGCGCAACTAATGAAAAACTGTTTTTT.

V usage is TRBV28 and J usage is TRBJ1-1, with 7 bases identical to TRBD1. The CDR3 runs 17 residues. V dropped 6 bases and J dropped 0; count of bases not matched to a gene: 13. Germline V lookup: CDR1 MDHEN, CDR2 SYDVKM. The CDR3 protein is CASRDIGTVLMNTEAFF. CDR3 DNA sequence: TGTGCCAGCAGAGATATCGGGACAGTCCTCATGAACACTGAAGCTTTCTTT.

The CDR3 here is CASSPQLGAGELFF. The CDR3 DNA reads as TGTGCCAGCTCACCCCAACTCGGAGCCGGGGAGCTGTTTTTT. The rearrangement joins TRBV18 to TRBJ2-2; no reliable D call. With 3 bases removed from V and 6 bases from J, the gap between germline ends came to 11 bases. The CDR3 extends over 14 amino acids. Germline CDR1 KGHSH, CDR2 LQKENI.

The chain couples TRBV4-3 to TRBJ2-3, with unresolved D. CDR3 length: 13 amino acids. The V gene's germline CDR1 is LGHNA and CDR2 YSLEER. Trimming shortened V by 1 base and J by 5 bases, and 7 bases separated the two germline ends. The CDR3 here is CASSQGTKDTQYF. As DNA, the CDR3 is TGCGCCAGCAGCCAAGGGACGAAAGATACGCAGTATTTT.

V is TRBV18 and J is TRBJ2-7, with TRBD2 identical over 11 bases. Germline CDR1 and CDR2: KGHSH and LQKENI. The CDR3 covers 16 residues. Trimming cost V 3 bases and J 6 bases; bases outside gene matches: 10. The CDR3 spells CASSPLPTSGKAEQYF. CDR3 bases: TGTGCCAGCTCACCTCTGCCGACTAGCGGGAAGGCCGAGCAGTACTTC.

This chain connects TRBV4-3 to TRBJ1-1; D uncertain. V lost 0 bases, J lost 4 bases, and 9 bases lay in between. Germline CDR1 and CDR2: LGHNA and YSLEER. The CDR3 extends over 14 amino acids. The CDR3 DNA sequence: TGCGCCAGCAGCCAAGATAGGGTCGGCACTGAAGCTTTCTTT. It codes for CASSQDRVGTEAFF.

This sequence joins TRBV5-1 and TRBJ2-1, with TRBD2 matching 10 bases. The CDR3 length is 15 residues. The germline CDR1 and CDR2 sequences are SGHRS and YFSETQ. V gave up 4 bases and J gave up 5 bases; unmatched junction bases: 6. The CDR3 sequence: CASSLTSGIDNEQFF. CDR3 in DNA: TGCGCCAGCAGCCTCACTAGCGGGATTGACAATGAGCAGTTCTTC. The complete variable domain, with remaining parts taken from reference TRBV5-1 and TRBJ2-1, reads KAGVTQTPRYLIKTRGQQVTLSCSPISGHRSVSWYQQTPGQGLQFLFEYFSETQRNKGNFPGRFSGRQFSNSRSEMNVSTLELGDSALYLCASSLTSGIDNEQFFGPGTRLTVL.

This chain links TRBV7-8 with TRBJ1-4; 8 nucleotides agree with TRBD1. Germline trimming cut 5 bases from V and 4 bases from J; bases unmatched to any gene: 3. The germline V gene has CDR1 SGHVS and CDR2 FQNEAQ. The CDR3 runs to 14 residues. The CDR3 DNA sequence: TGTGCCAGCAGCCCGGACAGGGTTAATGAAAAACTGTTTTTT. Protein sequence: CASSPDRVNEKLFF.

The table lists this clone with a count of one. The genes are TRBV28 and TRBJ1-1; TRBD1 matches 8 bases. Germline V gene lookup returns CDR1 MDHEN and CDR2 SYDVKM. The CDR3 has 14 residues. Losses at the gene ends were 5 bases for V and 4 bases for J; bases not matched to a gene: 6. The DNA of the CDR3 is TGTGCCAGCAGTCTCCCCGGACAGGGCACTGAAGCTTTCTTT. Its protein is CASSLPGQGTEAFF.

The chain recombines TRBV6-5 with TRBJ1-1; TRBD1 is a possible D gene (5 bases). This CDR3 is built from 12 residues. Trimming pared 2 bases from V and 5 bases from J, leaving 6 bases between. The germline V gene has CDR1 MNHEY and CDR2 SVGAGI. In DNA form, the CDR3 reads TGTGCCAGCAGTTACAAGGGGACTGAAGCTTTCTTT. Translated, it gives CASSYKGTEAFF.

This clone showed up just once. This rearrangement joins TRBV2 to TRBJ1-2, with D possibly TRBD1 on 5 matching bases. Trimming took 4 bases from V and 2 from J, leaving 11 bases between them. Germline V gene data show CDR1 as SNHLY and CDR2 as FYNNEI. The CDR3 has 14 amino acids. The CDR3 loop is CASSAKGENYGYTF. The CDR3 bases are TGTGCCAGCAGTGCAAAAGGGGAAAACTATGGCTACACCTTC.

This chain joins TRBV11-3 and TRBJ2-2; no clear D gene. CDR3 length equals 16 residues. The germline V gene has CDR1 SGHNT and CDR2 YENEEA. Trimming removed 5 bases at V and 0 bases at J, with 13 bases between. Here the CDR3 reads CASSTILPANTGELFF. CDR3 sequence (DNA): TGTGCCAGCAGCACAATCCTCCCAGCGAACACCGGGGAGCTGTTTTTT.

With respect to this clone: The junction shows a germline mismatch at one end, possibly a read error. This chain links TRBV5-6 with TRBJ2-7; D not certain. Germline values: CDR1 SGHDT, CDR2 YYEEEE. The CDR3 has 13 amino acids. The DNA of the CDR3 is TGTGCCAGCAGCTTGAACTCCCTCTACAAGCAGTACTTC. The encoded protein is CASSLNSLYKQYF.

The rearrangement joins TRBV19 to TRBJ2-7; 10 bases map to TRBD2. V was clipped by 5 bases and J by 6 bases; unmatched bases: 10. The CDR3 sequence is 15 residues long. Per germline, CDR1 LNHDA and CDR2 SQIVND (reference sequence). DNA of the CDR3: TGTGCCAGTAGTGAAGCGGGAGGGTACGGTGCCGAGCAGTACTTC. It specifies CASSEAGGYGAEQYF.

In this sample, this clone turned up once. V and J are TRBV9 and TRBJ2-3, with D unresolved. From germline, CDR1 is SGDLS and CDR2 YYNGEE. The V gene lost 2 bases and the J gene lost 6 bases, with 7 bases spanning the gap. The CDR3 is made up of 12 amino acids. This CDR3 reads CASSVSRDTQYF. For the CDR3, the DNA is TGTGCCAGCAGCGTCAGCCGCGATACGCAGTATTTT.

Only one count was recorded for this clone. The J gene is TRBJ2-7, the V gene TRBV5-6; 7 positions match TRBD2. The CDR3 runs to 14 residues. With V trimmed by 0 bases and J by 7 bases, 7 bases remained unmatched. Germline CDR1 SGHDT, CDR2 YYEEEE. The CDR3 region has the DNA TGTGCCAGCAGCTTGGCTTGGGGGAGGGGTGAGCAGTACTTC. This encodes CASSLAWGRGEQYF.

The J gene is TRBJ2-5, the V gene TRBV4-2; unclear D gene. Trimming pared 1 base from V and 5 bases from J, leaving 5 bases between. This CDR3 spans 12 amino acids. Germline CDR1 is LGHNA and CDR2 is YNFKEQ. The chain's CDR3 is CASSQVPETQYF. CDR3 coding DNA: TGTGCCAGCAGCCAAGTGCCCGAGACCCAGTACTTC.